These 7 T cell receptor beta chains came from one sample sequenced in a study of vaccination effects on CD4 cells after COVID-19. What these receptors recognize is not known. Sequencing used immunoSEQ multiplex PCR; TCRdb keeps in-frame clones, though not all of them. This table has tens of thousands of clones, roughly four fifths appearing once. Following culture for approximately ten days, CD4+ T cells were isolated. Either the mRNA-1273 or the BNT162b2 vaccine was given to participants as two doses. Sequenced here: CD4+ T cells from PBMCs cultured without peptide, sampled after COVID-19 vaccination. The receptor source for this set is a human donor who received a COVID-19 vaccine.

The chain is built from TRBV18 and TRBJ1-1; TRBD1 matches at 9 bases. V shed 6 bases and J 0 bases; nucleotides not matched to a gene: 5. Germline assignment: CDR1 KGHSH and CDR2 LQKENI. The CDR3 loop spans 15 amino acids. CDR3 sequence reads: CASSQGQGLNTEAFF. The CDR3 nucleotides are TGTGCCAGCTCTCAGGGACAGGGCCTGAACACTGAAGCTTTCTTT.

This clone was seen a few times. The chain couples TRBV7-3 to TRBJ1-1, with D uncertain. The germline gives CDR1 SGHTA, CDR2 FQGTGA. CDR3 length: 13 amino acids. V was trimmed by 0 bases and J by 4 bases, leaving 6 bases between them. The CDR3 coding sequence is TGTGCCAGCAGCTTAACGAGGTCCACTGAAGCTTTCTTT. Its protein is CASSLTRSTEAFF.

CDR3 region: CASSLYRGGYGYTF. CDR3 DNA: TGTGCCAGCAGCTTGTACAGGGGAGGCTATGGCTACACCTTC. The chain recombines TRBV5-6 with TRBJ1-2; TRBD1 matches 7 bases. CDR1 and CDR2 from the germline V gene are SGHDT and YYEEEE. V was pared by 1 base and J by 4 bases, with 4 bases of the junction left unmatched. The CDR3 extends over 14 amino acids.

The chain carries TRBV27 and TRBJ2-4, with D unresolved. The V end lost 1 base, the J end lost 7 bases, and 11 bases lay between the germline ends. CDR1 and CDR2 (germline): MNHEY, SMNVEV (reference sequence). The CDR3 is 14 residues long. Here the CDR3 reads CASSLYPGANIQYF. In nucleotides, the CDR3 is TGTGCCAGCAGTTTATACCCGGGTGCGAACATTCAGTACTTC.

This clone was counted between two and nine times. The V gene is TRBV7-3, the J gene TRBJ1-6; the match to TRBD1 covers 8 bases. Germline CDR1 SGHTA, CDR2 FQGTGA. This CDR3 spans 13 amino acids. The V and J ends lost 8 bases and 4 bases, in that order; junction bases with no gene match: 1. The CDR3 DNA is TGTGCCAGCGGACAGGGTTATAATTCACCCCTCCACTTT. This sequence encodes CASGQGYNSPLHF.

The chain recombines TRBV9 with TRBJ1-2, with 7 bases aligning to TRBD1. This CDR3 is built from 16 residues. Germline V gives CDR1 SGDLS, CDR2 YYNGEE. J gave up 2 bases and V 4 bases, and 11 bases lay outside the gene matches. In DNA form, the CDR3 reads TGTGCCAGCAGCCCACGGGGGACAGCTCAAAACTATGGCTACACCTTC. It is translated as CASSPRGTAQNYGYTF.

The chain is built from TRBV13 and TRBJ2-5, with 10 bases matching TRBD2. The CDR3 extends over 17 amino acids. Trimming removed 5 bases from V and 2 bases from J; junction bases left unmatched: 11. Per the germline V gene, CDR1 is PRHDT and CDR2 is FYEKMQ (reference sequence). Written as DNA, the CDR3 is TGTGCCAGCAGCAGGAGACTAGCGGGTCGGTTACAAGAGACCCAGTACTTC. Translated: CASSRRLAGRLQETQYF.